These 30 T cell receptor beta chains originate from one sample sequenced in a study of CD8 T cells in Susac syndrome. Roughly 0.45 to 1 ug RNA was reverse transcribed with random hexamers. TCRdb re-derived calls from the immunoSEQ multiplex PCR reads in MiXCR, one entry per CDR3 protein. Among 95,000 to 150,000 distinct CDR3 sequences listed, under 96% were seen once. The sequenced sample was CD4+ T cells from PBMCs. The source of these receptors is a human donor with Susac syndrome.

The chain combines TRBV30 with TRBJ1-1; D unclear. Per the germline V gene, CDR1 is GTSNPN and CDR2 is SVGIG (reference sequence). The CDR3 runs to 10 residues. The CDR3 DNA follows: TGTTCCGCGAAGACCACTGAAGCTTTCTTT. Protein product: CSAKTTEAFF.

The chain employs TRBV30 and TRBJ2-5, with 9 bases that match TRBD1. The CDR3 loop spans 14 amino acids. Per germline, CDR1 GTSNPN and CDR2 SVGIG (reference sequence). The ends lost 5 bases at V and 5 bases at J; junction bases unmatched: 9. CDR3 protein: CAWWGTGPGETQYF. The CDR3 DNA reads TGTGCCTGGTGGGGGACAGGGCCAGGGGAGACCCAGTACTTC. The full variable domain, completed using reference TRBV30 and TRBJ2-5, is SQTIHQWPATLVQPVGSPLSLECTVEGTSNPNLYWYRQAAGRGLQLLFYSVGIGQISSEVPQNLSASRPQDRQFILSSKKLLLSDSGFYLCAWWGTGPGETQYFGPGTRLLVL.

This clonotype was seen only a few times. This rearrangement joins TRBV4-2 to TRBJ2-7; 10 nucleotides align to TRBD2. The CDR3 consists of 15 residues. Germline trimming cut 6 bases from V and 2 bases from J; bases unmatched to any gene: 7. Germline values: CDR1 LGHNA, CDR2 YNFKEQ. CDR3 region: CASRRTSGGTYEQYF. CDR3 in DNA: TGTGCCAGCAGAAGGACTAGCGGAGGGACCTACGAGCAGTACTTC.

This clonotype was found once. The V call is TRBV29-1, the J call TRBJ2-5; D is ambiguous. In germline, CDR1 is SQVTM, CDR2 ANQGSEA. Trimming took 7 bases from V and 4 from J, leaving 10 bases between them. The CDR3 consists of 11 residues. Written as DNA, the CDR3 is TGCAGCGCAAAAGTGGGAGAGACCCAGTACTTC. This codes for CSAKVGETQYF.

This clonotype appeared a single time. The rearrangement joins TRBV19 to TRBJ2-5; tentative D call: TRBD2 (6 bases). The germline V gene encodes CDR1 LNHDA and CDR2 SQIVND (reference sequence). V was shortened by 9 bases and J by 5 bases, with 16 bases between the two germline ends. The CDR3 has 13 amino acids. The CDR3 region is CASSSLGRETQYF. CDR3 coding DNA: TGTGCCAGCTCGAGTTTGGGGAGGGAGACCCAGTACTTC.

The DNA of the CDR3 is TGTGCCAGCAGCCCCCGGGGTAGCGGGAGCGACGGGGAGCTGTTTTTT. This translates into CASSPRGSGSDGELFF. V usage is TRBV3-1 and J usage is TRBJ2-2; the match to TRBD2 covers 9 bases. The CDR3 sequence is 16 residues long. Germline lookup yields CDR1 LGHDT and CDR2 YNNKEL (reference sequence). With 4 bases clipped from V and 7 bases from J, the junction kept 10 bases outside the gene matches. The full variable domain, with the rest looked up from reference TRBV3-1 and TRBJ2-2, is DTAVSQTPKYLVTQMGNDKSIKCEQNLGHDTMYWYKQDSKKFLKIMFSYNNKELIINETVPNRFSPKSPDKAHLNLHINSLELGDSAVYFCASSPRGSGSDGELFFGEGSRLTVL.

This chain links TRBV29-1 with TRBJ2-7; a weak D match, TRBD2 (6 bases). Germline V gene sequence: CDR1 SQVTM, CDR2 ANQGSEA. CDR3 size: 13 residues. Trimming took off 6 bases at V and 0 bases at J, with 12 bases between the two ends. The CDR3 loop reads CSVYAGSSYEQYF. The CDR3 bases are TGCAGCGTCTACGCGGGGAGCTCCTACGAGCAGTACTTC.

This clonotype was picked up one time. V and J are TRBV14 and TRBJ2-5; a weak D match, TRBD1 (6 bases). The V end was cut by 4 bases, the J end by 2 bases, with 17 bases between. Per germline, CDR1 SGHDN and CDR2 FVKESK. The CDR3 has 16 amino acids. CDR3: CASSRPRGSVQETQYF. As DNA, the CDR3 is TGTGCCAGCAGCCGTCCGAGGGGGAGCGTGCAAGAGACCCAGTACTTC. The variable domain in full, completed from reference TRBV14 and TRBJ2-5, reads EAGVTQFPSHSVIEKGQTVTLRCDPISGHDNLYWYRRVMGKEIKFLLHFVKESKQDESGMPNNRFLAERTGGTYSTLKVQPAELEDSGVYFCASSRPRGSVQETQYFGPGTRLLVL.

The chain is built from TRBV30 and TRBJ2-5; D is unclear. The V gene lost 0 bases and the J gene lost 9 bases, with 14 bases spanning the gap. Germline CDR1 and CDR2: GTSNPN and SVGIG (reference sequence). This CDR3 is 13 amino acids long. CDR3 sequence: CAWSVDPQAPQYF. CDR3 sequence (DNA): TGTGCCTGGAGTGTGGACCCCCAGGCTCCCCAGTACTTC.

The chain recombines TRBV14 with TRBJ2-7; D is undetermined. V was trimmed by 0 bases and J by 0 bases, leaving 6 bases between them. The germline V gene encodes CDR1 SGHDN and CDR2 FVKESK. CDR3 length equals 14 residues. This CDR3 reads CASSQEKDSYEQYF. DNA of the CDR3: TGTGCCAGCAGCCAAGAAAAGGACTCCTACGAGCAGTACTTC.

The V call is TRBV12-5, the J call TRBJ1-1; a possible D gene is TRBD1 (6 bases). Germline values: CDR1 LGHNT, CDR2 FRNRAP. Between the trimmed V and J ends, which lost 5 bases and 1 base, there was a span of 11 bases. The CDR3 loop spans 14 amino acids. The CDR3 region is CASGPGVANTEAFF. The CDR3 nucleotides are TGTGCTAGTGGTCCAGGGGTTGCGAACACTGAAGCTTTCTTT.

The table lists this clonotype with a count of one. An end of the junction does not agree with germline; a read error may underlie this. V is TRBV2 and J is TRBJ2-2; D unresolved. Germline loops: CDR1 SNHLY, CDR2 FYNNEI. This CDR3 spans 13 amino acids. The CDR3 sequence: CASSKAQPGELFF. CDR3 DNA: TGTGCCAGCAGTAAAGCCCAACCCGGGGAGCTGTTTTTT.

The genes are TRBV12-3 or TRBV12-4 and TRBJ1-2; D gene ambiguous. V dropped 3 bases and J dropped 8 bases, with 10 bases sitting between them. The CDR3 is 12 amino acids. The CDR3 region has the DNA TGTGCCAGCAGTTTCCTGCTAAACGGCTACACCTTC. Translated: CASSFLLNGYTF.

In its sample, this clonotype was seen a few times. This rearrangement joins TRBV11-2 to TRBJ2-3; no clear D gene. Trimming removed 4 bases from V and 0 bases from J, with 11 bases in between. This CDR3 is 15 amino acids long. Germline values: CDR1 SGHAT, CDR2 FQNNGV. As DNA, the CDR3 is TGTGCCAGCAGCTCGAATACACTTAGCACAGATACGCAGTATTTT. Protein: CASSSNTLSTDTQYF.

V gene TRBV3-1 combines with J gene TRBJ2-3, with D possibly TRBD2 on 5 matching bases. Germline V gene sequence: CDR1 LGHDT, CDR2 YNNKEL (reference sequence). The CDR3 runs to 13 residues. The V end was cut by 4 bases, the J end by 14 bases, with 19 bases between. The CDR3 spells CASSPRDLKETYF. The CDR3, as DNA: TGTGCCAGCAGCCCTCGGGATTTAAAGGAGACGTATTTT.

The rearrangement uses TRBV7-9 and TRBJ2-6, with D possibly TRBD1 on 5 matching bases. CDR3 length: 18 amino acids. From germline, CDR1 is SEHNR and CDR2 FQNEAQ (reference sequence). V was clipped by 2 bases and J by 1 base, with 15 bases between them. The CDR3 spells CASSLLGQRASGANVLTF. DNA of the CDR3: TGTGCCAGCAGCTTACTAGGACAACGAGCTTCTGGGGCCAACGTCCTGACTTTC. The whole variable domain, filled in from reference TRBV7-9 and TRBJ2-6, reads DTGVSQNPRHKITKRGQNVTFRCDPISEHNRLYWYRQTLGQGPEFLTYFQNEAQLEKSRLLSDRFSAERPKGSFSTLEIQRTEQGDSAMYLCASSLLGQRASGANVLTFGAGSRLTVL.

This sequence joins TRBV29-1 and TRBJ2-2; weak D call: TRBD2 (5 bases). Germline-derived CDR1 and CDR2 are SQVTM and ANQGSEA. The CDR3 runs to 14 residues. V lost 7 bases and J lost 5, with 17 bases in between. CDR3 sequence (DNA): TGCAGCGGCCGACCGAATAGAGGGACCGGGGAGCTGTTTTTT. As protein: CSGRPNRGTGELFF.

The chain employs TRBV13 and TRBJ1-1, with D tentatively TRBD1 (6 bases). Per the germline V gene, CDR1 is PRHDT and CDR2 is FYEKMQ (reference sequence). CDR3 length: 16 residues. The V end lost 5 bases, the J end lost 0 bases, and 16 bases lay between the germline ends. The CDR3 nucleotides read TGTGCCAGCAGCCTCGGGGGACATTTCATGAACACTGAAGCTTTCTTT. It yields the protein CASSLGGHFMNTEAFF.

The chain joins TRBV29-1 to TRBJ2-1; unclear D gene. The germline V gene has CDR1 SQVTM and CDR2 ANQGSEA. This CDR3 region has 14 residues. V lost 8 bases and J lost 1, with 15 bases in between. Here the CDR3 reads CSLIWKSSYNEQFF. CDR3 DNA: TGCAGCCTCATCTGGAAGAGTTCCTACAATGAGCAGTTCTTC.

The chain is built from TRBV28 and TRBJ2-5; no firm D call. The CDR3 runs to 13 residues. CDR1 is MDHEN and CDR2 is SYDVKM in the germline V gene. Between the trimmed V and J ends, which lost 2 bases and 2 bases, there was a span of 6 bases. The CDR3 DNA sequence: TGTGCCAGCAGTTTAGTACAGCAAGAGACCCAGTACTTC. This sequence encodes CASSLVQQETQYF. Drawing the rest from reference TRBV28 and TRBJ2-5, the complete variable domain is DVKVTQSSRYLVKRTGEKVFLECVQDMDHENMFWYRQDPGLGLRLIYFSYDVKMKEKGDIPEGYSVSREKKERFSLILESASTNQTSMYLCASSLVQQETQYFGPGTRLLVL.

The CDR3 spells CSASDRVNTEAFF. CDR3 coding DNA: TGCAGTGCTTCCGACAGGGTGAACACTGAAGCTTTCTTT. The rearrangement links TRBV20-1 to TRBJ1-1; TRBD1 matches at 7 bases. Germline V gene data show CDR1 as DFQATT and CDR2 as SNEGSKA (reference sequence). The CDR3 totals 13 residues. Trimming cost V 5 bases and J 0 bases; bases outside gene matches: 3.

The chain has TRBV2 and TRBJ2-1, with TRBD2 matching over 13 bases. The CDR3 consists of 15 residues. The germline gives CDR1 SNHLY, CDR2 FYNNEI. V lost 4 bases to trimming and J lost 6 bases; unmatched junction nucleotides: 3. CDR3 sequence: CASSGTSGSFNEQFF. DNA for the CDR3: TGTGCCAGCAGTGGGACTAGCGGGAGTTTCAATGAGCAGTTCTTC.

The rearrangement joins TRBV20-1 to TRBJ1-5; a weak D match, TRBD1 (5 bases). Germline V gene data show CDR1 as DFQATT and CDR2 as SNEGSKA (reference sequence). This CDR3 is built from 15 residues. V dropped 3 bases and J dropped 1 base, with 13 bases sitting between them. The CDR3 region is CSASSMGLSNQPQHF. The CDR3 region has the DNA TGCAGTGCTAGTAGCATGGGGCTCAGCAATCAGCCCCAGCATTTT.

This sequence joins TRBV29-1 and TRBJ2-5; no clear D gene. The V end was cut by 4 bases, the J end by 4 bases, with 13 bases between. This CDR3 is built from 13 residues. Germline V gene lookup returns CDR1 SQVTM and CDR2 ANQGSEA. CDR3 amino acids: CSVGLLHRETQYF. The CDR3 bases are TGCAGCGTTGGACTCCTTCACCGAGAGACCCAGTACTTC. Variable domain in full (rest from reference TRBV29-1 and TRBJ2-5): SAVISQKPSRDICQRGTSLTIQCQVDSQVTMMFWYRQQPGQSLTLIATANQGSEATYESGFVIDKFPISRPNLTFSTLTVSNMSPEDSSIYLCSVGLLHRETQYFGPGTRLLVL.

The gene calls are TRBV29-1 and TRBJ1-1; tentative D call: TRBD1 (5 bases). The length of the CDR3 is 12 residues. In germline, CDR1 is SQVTM, CDR2 ANQGSEA. V lost 4 bases, J lost 1 base, and 7 bases lay in between. CDR3 DNA sequence: TGCAGCGTTGTTGGGGGGAACACTGAAGCTTTCTTT. Protein: CSVVGGNTEAFF.

The chain employs TRBV6-2 or TRBV6-3 and TRBJ2-7, with a possible D match to TRBD2 (6 bases). V lost 7 bases and J lost 3, with 22 bases in between. CDR3 length equals 16 residues. Germline CDR1 reads MNHEY; CDR2 reads SVGEGT. DNA for the CDR3: TGTGCCAGCACCCACCGGGGACTCCCCAAGAGCTACGAGCAGTACTTC. It specifies CASTHRGLPKSYEQYF.

CDR3: CASSPGGTNMNTEAFF. CDR3 coding DNA: TGTGCCAGCTCACCAGGGGGGACCAACATGAACACTGAAGCTTTCTTT. V is TRBV18 and J is TRBJ1-1; D perhaps matches TRBD1 (5 bases). CDR3 length: 16 amino acids. Germline assignment: CDR1 KGHSH and CDR2 LQKENI. V lost 2 bases and J lost 0, with 13 bases in between.

The chain recombines TRBV30 with TRBJ1-4; D is perhaps TRBD1 (6 bases). The V and J ends lost 2 bases and 7 bases respectively, with 14 bases between them. CDR1 is GTSNPN and CDR2 is SVGIG in the germline V gene (reference sequence). The CDR3 is 14 residues long. CDR3 protein: CAWSRKGGSEKLFF. The CDR3 DNA follows: TGTGCCTGGAGTAGGAAGGGGGGAAGTGAAAAACTGTTTTTT.

The gene calls are TRBV15 and TRBJ2-5, with D possibly matching TRBD2 (5 bases). This CDR3 has 15 amino acids. In germline, CDR1 is LNHNV, CDR2 YYDKDF (reference sequence). V lost 0 bases and J lost 5, with 13 bases in between. CDR3 bases: TGTGCCACCAGCAGAGATGCGGCTAGCAGGGAGACCCAGTACTTC. This codes for CATSRDAASRETQYF.

The chain employs TRBV3-1 and TRBJ1-2; no firm D call. V dropped 0 bases and J dropped 8 bases, with 4 bases sitting between them. The length of the CDR3 is 11 residues. From germline, CDR1 is LGHDT and CDR2 YNNKEL (reference sequence). CDR3 bases: TGTGCCAGCAGCCAAGATTCGGGCTACACCTTC. Translated: CASSQDSGYTF.